Sequencing of this TCR beta chain was carried out in a study of blood T cells in healthy people across ages (dated by TCRdb to about 2015). The study in broad terms: Template switching captured roughly one uniquely barcoded TCR beta cDNA molecule per two T cells in model experiments. The study measured age-related changes in TCR beta repertoire diversity using deep sequencing normalized with unique cDNA molecular identifiers. Donors were grouped into four age groups: young (average 16 years), middle-aged (39), aged (around 62) and long-lived (roughly 80). To avoid experimental bias, donors of different ages were spread randomly across the sequencing lanes. Two additional independent replicas of 1 million unique cDNA reads from the same blood draw were analyzed for two donors (one aged 18 to 30 and one aged 80 or older). What the authors observed across the whole study: Observed TCR beta diversity per million T cells fell roughly linearly with age, and a significant reduction was already apparent by age about 36. Observed TCR beta diversity correlated strongly with the percentage of naive T cells measured by flow cytometry. Conclusive comparison of naive and antigen-experienced compartments was prevented by the profiling of bulk unsorted PBMCs. Compared with the aged group, the long-lived group had more naive CD4+ T cells, fewer expanded clones and increased TCR diversity, suggesting age selection. Estimates of total diversity based on one million sequenced T cells were regarded as lower bounds and as underestimates. Donor CMV infection status was unknown, potentially confounding age-related changes in expanded clonotypes.

The donors were 40 or so Caucasian individuals from Russia, aged roughly 6 to 90 years, who were systemically healthy. Approximately 9 milliliters of peripheral blood were collected from each donor into EDTA-treated Vacutainer tubes. Ficoll-Paque density-gradient centrifugation was used to isolate PBMCs, with at least 7 million obtained per sample. Trizol reagent was used to extract total RNA from PBMCs, with at least 5.5 micrograms per sample. For every donor, flow cytometry on a PBMC aliquot measured the percentage of naive CD45RAhigh/CD27high T cells. The library was built by means of 5' RACE. These reads were obtained on an Illumina HiSeq 2500. The second PCR ran for roughly 7 to 11 cycles and used a J-beta primer mix along with a sample-barcoded 5' primer. A template-switch 5' adaptor carrying 12 random nucleotides introduced a unique molecular identifier onto each TCR beta cDNA molecule. Each sample yielded at least 3 million CDR3-containing paired-end reads. All of the RNA was converted into first-strand cDNA using the Mint cDNA synthesis kit, with a TRBC-specific oligonucleotide serving as the primer. All cDNA was treated with uracil-DNA glycosylase and then went through a first 18-cycle PCR with the universal primers M1SS and BC2_uni_R. Per the source publication's procedure: Each sample was normalized by randomly selecting 1 million high-quality reads, each carrying a distinct molecular identifier. Instead of being binned into consensus sequences, reads with shared molecular identifiers were discarded. MiTCR, set to a Q25 quality threshold and the strictest error-elimination algorithm, was used for CDR3 identification, clonotype clustering and error correction. A nonparametric unseen species model using Euler transformation provided a lower-bound estimate of total TCR beta diversity. The public reads were run again by TCRdb, first through fastp at Q25 and then through MiXCR, and only productive beta chains were kept. Every CDR3 protein is listed once, alongside the most common genes and DNA of its rows. None of the V and J calls come from the authors' own analysis; TCRdb made them. The sample table shows over a million distinct CDR3 sequences, and roughly 43% are seen once. Under 5% of the sample rests with the top ten.

About this clonotype itself: Its antigen remains unidentified. Per-nucleotide qualities are absent, and no much larger clonotype sits a single base away.

Sequences SEHNR (CDR1) and FQNEAQ (CDR2) are obtained from the germline V gene (reference sequence). Germline trimming: 5 bases from V, 7 bases from J; junction bases outside gene matches: 9. Including the terminal cysteine and phenylalanine, the CDR3 comprises 14 residues. Only CDR3 DNA is held: 42 bases, read in frame from base 1. The chain was built from TRBV7-9 and TRBJ1-1; 8 bases in between match TRBD1. This sequence was found in a woman aged 18 to 35 in good health. The sequenced sample consisted of blood. The CDR3 reads as follows: CASSPGQGRCEAFF. The nucleotide sequence reads TGTGCCAGCAGCCCAGGACAGGGTCGGTGTGAAGCTTTCTTT.